This passage covers 6 T cell receptor beta chains from one sample sequenced in a study of early T cells in non-severe SARS-CoV-2 infection. Each CDR3 protein is one row after TCRdb ran MiXCR on the 5' RACE reads. Of 30,000 or so distinct CDR3 sequences in the sample, approximately 5.3% were seen once. Sequenced input: whole blood. These receptors were collected from an adult who was a healthcare worker with PCR-confirmed SARS-CoV-2 infection or an uninfected control (not recorded which).

At least ten counts were recorded for this clonotype. The chain links TRBV27 to TRBJ2-3; D is possibly TRBD1 (6 bases). Looked up from germline, CDR1 is MNHEY and CDR2 is SMNVEV (reference sequence). The V end was cut by 3 bases, the J end by 10 bases, with 23 bases between. The CDR3 covers 16 residues. The CDR3: CASSLHRARVIRAQYF. The DNA of the CDR3 is TGTGCCAGCAGTTTGCACAGGGCCAGGGTAATTCGGGCGCAGTATTTT.

This clonotype was seen many times. The chain has TRBV7-6 and TRBJ2-7; weak D call: TRBD1 (5 bases). Germline assignment: CDR1 SGHVS and CDR2 FNYEAQ. Deletions cut 5 bases from V and 2 bases from J, with 13 bases between. The CDR3 covers 14 residues. CDR3 DNA: TGTGCCAGCAGCCCCTCGGACACGACCTACGAGCAGTACTTC. This encodes CASSPSDTTYEQYF.

In its sample, this clonotype was seen many times. The chain couples TRBV7-3 to TRBJ1-3, with D possibly matching TRBD1 (5 bases). Trimming removed 5 bases from V and 8 bases from J, with 13 bases in between. CDR3 length: 13 residues. CDR1 and CDR2 (germline): SGHTA, FQGTGA. The CDR3 sequence: CASSRDWGDTIYF. For the CDR3, the DNA is TGTGCCAGCAGCCGGGACTGGGGGGACACCATATATTTT. The whole variable domain, filled in from reference TRBV7-3 and TRBJ1-3, reads GAGVSQTPSNKVTEKGKYVELRCDPISGHTALYWYRQSLGQGPEFLIYFQGTGAADDSGLPNDRFFAVRPEGSVSTLKIQRTERGDSAVYLCASSRDWGDTIYFGEGSWLTVV.

This clonotype was picked up many times. The V and J genes are TRBV7-2 and TRBJ2-1, with D possibly TRBD2 on 5 matching bases. The CDR3 is 16 amino acids. Trimming pared 1 base from V and 3 bases from J, leaving 13 bases between. Germline-derived CDR1 and CDR2 are SGHTA and FQGNSA. CDR3 protein: CASSLVRQRIYNEQFF. Here the CDR3 DNA reads TGTGCCAGCAGCTTAGTTCGTCAGCGGATCTACAATGAGCAGTTCTTC.

J is TRBJ2-7 and V is TRBV7-2; D is unresolved. V lost 2 bases and J lost 1, with 3 bases in between. This CDR3 spans 12 amino acids. The V gene's germline CDR1 is SGHTA and CDR2 FQGNSA. CDR3 loop: CASSLQSYEQYF. The CDR3 region has the DNA TGTGCCAGCAGCTTACAGTCCTACGAGCAGTACTTC.

This chain joins TRBV11-1 and TRBJ2-7; 7 bases match TRBD1. The CDR3 extends over 13 amino acids. Per germline, CDR1 SGHAT and CDR2 FQDESV (reference sequence). The J segment lost 6 bases and the V segment lost 5 bases, leaving 7 bases of the junction unmatched. This chain's CDR3 is CASSPGQVGEQYF. Here the CDR3 DNA reads TGTGCCAGCAGCCCCGGACAGGTGGGCGAGCAGTACTTC. The whole variable domain, remainder taken from reference TRBV11-1 and TRBJ2-7, is EAEVAQSPRYKITEKSQAVAFWCDPISGHATLYWYRQILGQGPELLVQFQDESVVDDSQLPKDRFSAERLKGVDSTLKIQPAELGDSAMYLCASSPGQVGEQYFGPGTRLTVT.